These T cell receptor beta chains were read from a single sample in a study of siplizumab effects on memory and regulatory T cells. TCRdb's copy holds only in-frame clones and misses some; the assay was immunoSEQ multiplex PCR. The table lists approximately 120,000 clones, approximately 90% of them singletons. Sequenced input: Tregs sorted from blood. These receptors were taken from a human donor in good health. Both conserved end residues are part of each CDR3. The order of the fields is D gene, J gene, V gene, clone size, CDR3 DNA, CDR3 protein. The D gene is left open where the match is weak. Rows may omit the clone size; those that give it use once, few, many or a size class.

>.|TRBJ2-7|TRBV7-9|.
TGTGCCAGCAGCTTAGGGTTCGGTAGCCGGGCCTCCTACGAGCAGTACTTC
CASSLGFGSRASYEQYF
>TRBD2|TRBJ2-5|TRBV6-4|.
TGTGCCAGCAGTGGCGGCGGGGGACTAGCGGGAGGGCTAGAGACCCAGTACTTC
CASSGGGGLAGGLETQYF
>.|TRBJ1-2|TRBV2|.
TGTGCCAGCAAAGGTTGGGAACGGAGCTATGGCTACACCTTC
CASKGWERSYGYTF
>.|TRBJ2-2|TRBV5-1|.
TGCGCCAGCAGCTTGGAGCGGACCACCGGGGAGCTGTTTTTT
CASSLERTTGELFF
>TRBD2|TRBJ2-5|TRBV4-1|once
TGCGCCAGCAGCCCGGGACTAGCGGACCAAGAGACCCAGTACTTC
CASSPGLADQETQYF
>.|TRBJ2-5|TRBV9|.
TGTGCCAGCAGCGGGGGGACCCAAGAGACCCAGTACTTC
CASSGGTQETQYF
>.|TRBJ2-7|TRBV7-8|.
TGTGCCAGCAGTCCACCGTCGTGGGCTGGATACGAGCAGTACTTC
CASSPPSWAGYEQYF
>.|TRBJ1-5|TRBV29-1|.
TGCAGCGTTCAAGGGTCCGGCAATCAGCCCCAGCATTTT
CSVQGSGNQPQHF
>TRBD1|TRBJ1-2|TRBV6-6|.
TGTGCCAGCAGTAGCCCGACAGGGCGTTATGGCTACACCTTC
CASSSPTGRYGYTF
>.|TRBJ1-5|TRBV18|.
TGTGCCAGCACTTTCAGCGTCAATCAGCCCCAGCATTTT
CASTFSVNQPQHF
>.|TRBJ1-3|TRBV5-4|.
TGTGCCAGCAGCTTTGGCAGGGGCAGAGGAGACACCATATATTTT
CASSFGRGRGDTIYF
>TRBD2|TRBJ2-3|TRBV6-4|.
TGTGCCAGCATGGACCAGTGGGGACTAGTAACCGCTTGCACAGATACGCAGTATTTT
CASMDQWGLVTACTDTQYF
>.|TRBJ1-2|TRBV13|.
TGTGCCAGCAGCTTACTCGGGGGGCTTAACTATGGCTACACCTTC
CASSLLGGLNYGYTF
>.|TRBJ1-6|TRBV5-1|.
TGCGCCAGCAGCCCCTGGATATCCCAGAGCTCCTATAATTCACCCCTCCACTTT
CASSPWISQSSYNSPLHF
>TRBD2|TRBJ2-3|TRBV19|.
TGTGCCACCCAGAGAAGCGGGAGGTTCCCAGATACGCAGTATTTT
CATQRSGRFPDTQYF
>.|TRBJ2-1|TRBV9|.
TGTGCCAGCAGCTCATGGACCCGCAGCTCCTACAATGAGCAGTTCTTC
CASSSWTRSSYNEQFF
>TRBD2|TRBJ2-1|TRBV18|.
TGTGCCAGCTCACCACCCTATCGACTAGCGGGCTACAATGAGCAGTTCTTC
CASSPPYRLAGYNEQFF
>TRBD2|TRBJ2-2|TRBV30|.
TGTGCCTGGGGACTAGCGGGAGCTAACACCGGGGAGCTGTTTTTT
CAWGLAGANTGELFF
>TRBD2|TRBJ2-1|TRBV11-2|.
TGTGCCAGCAGCTATACCGGGGGGAGGCATGAGCAGTTCTTC
CASSYTGGRHEQFF
>TRBD1|TRBJ2-6|TRBV5-1|.
TGCGCCAGCAGCTTGGACACAGGGGCCTCTGGGGCCAACGTCCTGACTTTC
CASSLDTGASGANVLTF
>.|TRBJ2-1|TRBV6-6|.
TGTGCCACCTGGACTGTCCTCCACAATGAGCAGTTCTTC
CATWTVLHNEQFF
>.|TRBJ1-1|TRBV5-1|.
TGCGCCAGCAGCTGGGTTATGGGGGCGACTGAAGCTTTCTTT
CASSWVMGATEAFF
>.|TRBJ2-3|TRBV5-1|.
TGCGCCAGCACACCGGGACTCACAGATACGCAGTATTTT
CASTPGLTDTQYF
>TRBD1|TRBJ1-1|TRBV5-4|.
TGTGCCAGCAGCTCGGACAGGCAAGCTTTCTTT
CASSSDRQAFF
>.|TRBJ2-2|TRBV5-1|.
TGCGCCAGCAGCTTGGCCTTACCTAACACCGGGGAGCTGTTTTTT
CASSLALPNTGELFF
>.|TRBJ1-2|TRBV6-5|once
TGTGCCAGCAGTTACGGGGGGGTGGGCTATGGCTACACCTTC
CASSYGGVGYGYTF
>TRBD1|TRBJ2-2|TRBV9|.
TGTGCCAGCAGCGTTAGACAGGGGGCCACCGGGGAGCTGTTTTTT
CASSVRQGATGELFF
>.|TRBJ2-5|TRBV11-2|.
TGTGCCAGCAGCCCCTCTGGGGCAATTCAAGAGACCCAGTACTTC
CASSPSGAIQETQYF
>.|TRBJ1-4|TRBV27|.
TGTGCCAGCAGTTTACAGATGGGGGAAAAACTGTTTTTT
CASSLQMGEKLFF